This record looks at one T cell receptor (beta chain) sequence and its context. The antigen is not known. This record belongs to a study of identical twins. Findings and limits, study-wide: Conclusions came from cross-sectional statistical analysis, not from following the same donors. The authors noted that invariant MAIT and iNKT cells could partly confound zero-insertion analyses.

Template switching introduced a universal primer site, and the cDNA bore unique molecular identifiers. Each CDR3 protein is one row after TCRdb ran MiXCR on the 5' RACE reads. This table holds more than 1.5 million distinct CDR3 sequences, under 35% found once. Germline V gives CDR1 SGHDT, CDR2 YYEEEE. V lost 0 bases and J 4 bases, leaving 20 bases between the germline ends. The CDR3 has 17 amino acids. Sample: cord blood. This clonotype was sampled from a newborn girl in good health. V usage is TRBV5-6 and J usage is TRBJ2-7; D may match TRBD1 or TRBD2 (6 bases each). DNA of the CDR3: TGTGCCAGCAGCTTGGGGGGGGCGCCAGGTGGGGTGTACGAGCAGTACTTC. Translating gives CASSLGGAPGGVYEQYF.